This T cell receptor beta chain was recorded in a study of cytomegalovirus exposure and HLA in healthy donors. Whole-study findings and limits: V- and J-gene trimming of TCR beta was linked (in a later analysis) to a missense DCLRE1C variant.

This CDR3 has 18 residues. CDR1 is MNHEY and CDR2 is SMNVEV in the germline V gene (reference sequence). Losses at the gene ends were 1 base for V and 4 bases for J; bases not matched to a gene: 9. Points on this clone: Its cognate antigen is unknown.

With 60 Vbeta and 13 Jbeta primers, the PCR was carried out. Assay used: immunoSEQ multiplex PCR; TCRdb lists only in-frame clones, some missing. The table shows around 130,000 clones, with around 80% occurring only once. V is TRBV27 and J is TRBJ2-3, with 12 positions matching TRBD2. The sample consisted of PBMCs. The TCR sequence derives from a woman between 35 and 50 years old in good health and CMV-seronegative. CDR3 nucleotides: TGTGCCAGCAGTTTATTGGGGTTTGCTAGCGGGAGGGCAGATACGCAGTATTTT. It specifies CASSLLGFASGRADTQYF.